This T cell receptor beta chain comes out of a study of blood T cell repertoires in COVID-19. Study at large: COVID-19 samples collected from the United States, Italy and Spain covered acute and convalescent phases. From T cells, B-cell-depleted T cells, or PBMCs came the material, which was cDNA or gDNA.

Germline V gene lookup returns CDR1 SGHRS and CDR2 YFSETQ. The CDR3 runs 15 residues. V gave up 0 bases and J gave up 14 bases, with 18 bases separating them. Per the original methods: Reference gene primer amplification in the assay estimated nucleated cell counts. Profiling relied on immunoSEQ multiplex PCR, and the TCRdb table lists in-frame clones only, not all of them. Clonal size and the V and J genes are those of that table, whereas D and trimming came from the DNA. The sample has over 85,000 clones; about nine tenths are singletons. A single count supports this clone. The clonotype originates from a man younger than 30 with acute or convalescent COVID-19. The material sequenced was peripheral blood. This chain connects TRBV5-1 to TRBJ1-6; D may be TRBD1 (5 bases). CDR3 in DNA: TGCGCCAGCAGCTTGGCGGCTATGGGGCCCCAAACCCTCCACTTT. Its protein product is CASSLAAMGPQTLHF. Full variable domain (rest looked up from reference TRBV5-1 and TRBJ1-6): KAGVTQTPRYLIKTRGQQVTLSCSPISGHRSVSWYQQTPGQGLQFLFEYFSETQRNKGNFPGRFSGRQFSNSRSEMNVSTLELGDSALYLCASSLAAMGPQTLHFGNGTRLTVT.